The 30 T cell receptor beta chains listed next were all sequenced from one sample in a study of cytomegalovirus exposure and HLA in healthy donors. PCR involved 60 Vbeta and 13 Jbeta primers. Measured with immunoSEQ multiplex PCR; TCRdb has only the in-frame clones, and not every one. The sample contains about 190,000 clones, roughly 77% of which appear only once. The sample consisted of PBMCs. These receptors all come from a woman between 25 and 40 years old in good health and CMV-seropositive.

The CDR3 reads CASSQATGSDTQYF. The CDR3, as DNA: TGCGCCAGCAGCCAGGCGACAGGTTCAGATACGCAGTATTTT. V gene TRBV4-1 combines with J gene TRBJ2-3; the D gene is possibly TRBD1 (6 bases). The V gene's germline CDR1 is MGHRA and CDR2 YSYEKL. V lost 3 bases and J lost 4, with 11 bases in between. The length of the CDR3 is 14 residues.

The V and J genes are TRBV2 and TRBJ2-1; D unclear. The CDR3 loop spans 15 amino acids. From germline, CDR1 is SNHLY and CDR2 FYNNEI. With 3 bases removed from V and 6 bases from J, the gap between germline ends came to 15 bases. Here the CDR3 DNA reads TGTGCCAGCAGTGAGCGGCCTAATATGAGCAATGAGCAGTTCTTC. This translates into CASSERPNMSNEQFF.

The chain links TRBV5-5 to TRBJ2-7; 9 positions match TRBD1. Germline V gene data show CDR1 as SGHKS and CDR2 as YYEKEE (reference sequence). V was clipped by 6 bases and J by 1 base; unmatched bases: 5. The CDR3 runs 14 residues. The CDR3 protein is CASTAGTGSYEQYF. CDR3 nucleotides: TGTGCCAGCACCGCCGGGACAGGGTCCTACGAGCAGTACTTC.

The V and J genes are TRBV28 and TRBJ1-3, with D hard to call. The CDR3 is made up of 14 amino acids. Germline V gives CDR1 MDHEN, CDR2 SYDVKM. Trimming took 4 bases from V and 0 from J, leaving 7 bases between them. CDR3: CASSWLLSGNTIYF. CDR3 DNA: TGTGCCAGCAGTTGGCTTCTCTCTGGAAACACCATATATTTT.

The chain joins TRBV19 to TRBJ2-1; 12 bases align to TRBD2. Germline loops: CDR1 LNHDA, CDR2 SQIVND (reference sequence). The CDR3 contains 15 residues. The ends lost 5 bases at V and 5 bases at J; junction bases unmatched: 4. The CDR3 reads CASSSRTSGDNEQFF. CDR3 coding DNA: TGTGCCAGTAGTTCCCGGACTAGCGGGGACAATGAGCAGTTCTTC.

This chain joins TRBV19 and TRBJ2-7; 9 bases map to TRBD1. The CDR3 has 15 residues. Germline V gives CDR1 LNHDA, CDR2 SQIVND (reference sequence). V lost 5 bases to trimming and J lost 1 base; unmatched junction nucleotides: 6. In nucleotides, the CDR3 is TGTGCCAGTAGTTACGGGACAGGGCCGTCCTACGAGCAGTACTTC. Translated, it gives CASSYGTGPSYEQYF. The full variable domain, completed using reference TRBV19 and TRBJ2-7, is DGGITQSPKYLFRKEGQNVTLSCEQNLNHDAMYWYRQDPGQGLRLIYYSQIVNDFQKGDIAEGYSVSREKKESFPLTVTSAQKNPTAFYLCASSYGTGPSYEQYFGPGTRLTVT.

The chain carries TRBV15 and TRBJ2-6; 9 nucleotides line up with TRBD1. The ends lost 6 bases at V and 1 base at J; junction bases unmatched: 10. This CDR3 contains 18 residues. Germline V CDR1 and CDR2: LNHNV, YYDKDF (reference sequence). CDR3 DNA sequence: TGTGCCACCAGGCGGGAAGGGACAGGGTATTCTGGGGCCAACGTCCTGACTTTC. It translates to CATRREGTGYSGANVLTF.

This chain uses TRBV19 with TRBJ1-5, with D uncertain. V dropped 2 bases and J dropped 7 bases, with 6 bases sitting between them. Per germline, CDR1 LNHDA and CDR2 SQIVND (reference sequence). The CDR3 has 12 amino acids. The CDR3 sequence is CASSISRQPQHF. For the CDR3, the DNA is TGTGCCAGTAGTATAAGTCGGCAGCCCCAGCATTTT.

This chain joins TRBV19 and TRBJ2-5; TRBD2 agrees at 7 bases. The germline V gene has CDR1 LNHDA and CDR2 SQIVND (reference sequence). The CDR3 consists of 17 residues. With 6 bases clipped from V and 0 bases from J, the junction kept 13 bases outside the gene matches. The CDR3 loop reads CASSSGIAGRDQETQYF. In DNA, the CDR3 is TGTGCCAGTAGCTCGGGAATCGCGGGGAGGGACCAAGAGACCCAGTACTTC.

The sample holds a few counts of this clone. The genes are TRBV25-1 and TRBJ1-4; 9 bases are shared with TRBD1. V shed 5 bases and J 3 bases; nucleotides not matched to a gene: 13. Germline loops: CDR1 MGHDK, CDR2 SYGVNS. The CDR3 loop spans 18 amino acids. This CDR3 is CASSTPGQGGQANEKLFF. The CDR3 nucleotides are TGTGCCAGCAGTACGCCGGGACAGGGAGGGCAAGCTAATGAAAAACTGTTTTTT.

The chain links TRBV28 to TRBJ1-4; no clear D. Between the trimmed V and J ends, which lost 3 bases and 0 bases, there was a span of 8 bases. This CDR3 is built from 15 residues. Germline V gene lookup returns CDR1 MDHEN and CDR2 SYDVKM. CDR3 residues: CASSLVGATNEKLFF. The CDR3 DNA is TGTGCCAGCAGTTTGGTGGGCGCAACTAATGAAAAACTGTTTTTT.

The chain couples TRBV9 to TRBJ2-5; 7 nucleotides align to TRBD2. The assigned J gene may be wrong: the sequence end matches TRBJ2-7 better. The CDR3 contains 14 residues. CDR1 is SGDLS and CDR2 is YYNGEE in the germline V gene. In DNA, the CDR3 is TGTGCCAGCAGCGTAGCGGGAGGTCCCTACGAGCAGTACTTC. This gives the protein CASSVAGGPYEQYF.

The CDR3 DNA is TGTGCCAGTAGTATTTATGCGGGACGGAGCGAGCAGTACTTC. It yields the protein CASSIYAGRSEQYF. The chain uses TRBV19 and TRBJ2-7; TRBD2 might be the D (6 bases). V lost 3 bases and J 6 bases, leaving 15 bases between the germline ends. CDR3 size: 14 residues. CDR1 and CDR2 from the germline V gene are LNHDA and SQIVND (reference sequence). The full variable domain, with the rest looked up from reference TRBV19 and TRBJ2-7, is DGGITQSPKYLFRKEGQNVTLSCEQNLNHDAMYWYRQDPGQGLRLIYYSQIVNDFQKGDIAEGYSVSREKKESFPLTVTSAQKNPTAFYLCASSIYAGRSEQYFGPGTRLTVT.

The V and J genes are TRBV7-9 and TRBJ2-5, with TRBD2 matching over 12 bases. This CDR3 region has 15 residues. Germline CDR1 is SEHNR and CDR2 is FQNEAQ (reference sequence). After removal of 4 bases from V and 3 bases from J, the junction contained 3 bases not matched to a gene. The CDR3: CASSSRTSGEETQYF. The CDR3 region has the DNA TGTGCCAGCAGCTCGCGGACTAGCGGGGAAGAGACCCAGTACTTC.

The chain carries TRBV6-5 and TRBJ2-2; TRBD2 might be the D (5 bases). Per germline, CDR1 MNHEY and CDR2 SVGAGI. Trimming took off 0 bases at V and 2 bases at J, with 7 bases between the two ends. The CDR3 consists of 15 residues. The CDR3 DNA reads as TGTGCCAGCAGTTACTCACTAGTTAACACCGGGGAGCTGTTTTTT. Its protein product is CASSYSLVNTGELFF.

A single count supports this clone. The chain carries TRBV19 and TRBJ2-1, with 16 positions matching TRBD2. J was trimmed by 7 bases and V by 6 bases; bases with no gene match: 15. Germline V gene data show CDR1 as LNHDA and CDR2 as SQIVND (reference sequence). This CDR3 contains 19 residues. The CDR3 DNA reads TGTGCCAGTAGCAAGACACCGGGACTAGCGGGAGGGCCTTATAATGAGCAGTTCTTC. Amino acids: CASSKTPGLAGGPYNEQFF. Combining the CDR3 with reference TRBV19 and TRBJ2-1 gives the whole variable domain DGGITQSPKYLFRKEGQNVTLSCEQNLNHDAMYWYRQDPGQGLRLIYYSQIVNDFQKGDIAEGYSVSREKKESFPLTVTSAQKNPTAFYLCASSKTPGLAGGPYNEQFFGPGTRLTVL.

This rearrangement joins TRBV7-6 to TRBJ1-1, with 11 bases aligning to TRBD1. V lost 3 bases to trimming and J lost 2 bases; unmatched junction nucleotides: 2. CDR1 SGHVS and CDR2 FNYEAQ come from the germline V gene. This CDR3 contains 15 residues. CDR3 region: CASSLGTGGNTEAFF. The CDR3 bases are TGTGCCAGCAGCTTGGGGACAGGGGGTAACACTGAAGCTTTCTTT.

On this clone itself: The same CDR3 is also encoded by other DNA sequences in this sample. The gene calls are TRBV2 and TRBJ2-7; the match to TRBD1 covers 7 bases. J gave up 3 bases and V 4 bases, and 6 bases lay outside the gene matches. CDR3 length: 14 residues. Germline V gives CDR1 SNHLY, CDR2 FYNNEI. The CDR3 protein is CASSGTGEYYEQYF. The CDR3 DNA follows: TGTGCCAGCAGTGGTACAGGGGAATACTACGAGCAGTACTTC.

The chain joins TRBV28 to TRBJ2-7; TRBD2 might be the D (6 bases). Germline assignment: CDR1 MDHEN and CDR2 SYDVKM. V shed 4 bases and J shed 2 bases, with 21 bases lying between them. CDR3 size: 17 residues. The CDR3 sequence is CASSSNTPDYLTYEQYF. In DNA, the CDR3 is TGTGCCAGCAGTTCTAACACCCCGGACTACCTAACCTACGAGCAGTACTTC.

The rearrangement joins TRBV4-2 to TRBJ1-2; no clear D gene. The length of the CDR3 is 15 residues. Germline-derived CDR1 and CDR2 are LGHNA and YNFKEQ. V was shortened by 0 bases and J by 2 bases, with 10 bases between the two germline ends. The CDR3 reads CASSQEEGSNYGYTF. CDR3 coding DNA: TGTGCCAGCAGCCAAGAAGAGGGATCCAACTATGGCTACACCTTC.

The chain is built from TRBV11-2 and TRBJ2-3; 12 bases are a match to TRBD2. The CDR3 totals 16 residues. V dropped 4 bases and J dropped 3; count of bases not matched to a gene: 5. Germline values: CDR1 SGHAT, CDR2 FQNNGV. The CDR3 reads CASSYLAGGPTDTQYF. Written as DNA, the CDR3 is TGTGCCAGCAGCTATCTAGCGGGAGGGCCAACAGATACGCAGTATTTT. The variable domain in full, with the rest retrieved from reference TRBV11-2 and TRBJ2-3, is EAGVAQSPRYKIIEKRQSVAFWCNPISGHATLYWYQQILGQGPKLLIQFQNNGVVDDSQLPKDRFSAERLKGVDSTLKIQPAKLEDSAVYLCASSYLAGGPTDTQYFGPGTRLTVL.

In regard to this clone: One junction end disagrees with the germline gene, perhaps due to a read error. The chain is built from TRBV7-9 and TRBJ1-1, with D unresolved. Germline loops: CDR1 SEHNR, CDR2 FQNEAQ (reference sequence). This CDR3 has 12 residues. CDR3 amino acids: CSSSIEVPEAFF. In DNA, the CDR3 is TGTTCCAGCAGCATCGAGGTCCCTGAAGCTTTCTTT.

This clone was seen many times. This chain links TRBV7-9 with TRBJ2-1, with TRBD2 as a possible D gene (6 bases). CDR1 is SEHNR and CDR2 is FQNEAQ in the germline V gene (reference sequence). The CDR3 runs to 12 residues. The V end lost 6 bases, the J end lost 14 bases, and 17 bases lay between the germline ends. CDR3 coding DNA: TGTGCCAGCAGAGGACCCTCGGGAGTGAAGTTCTTC. Its protein is CASRGPSGVKFF.

The rearrangement links TRBV5-6 to TRBJ2-5; a weak D match, TRBD1 (6 bases). V lost 0 bases and J lost 7, with 13 bases in between. Germline V gene data show CDR1 as SGHDT and CDR2 as YYEEEE. The length of the CDR3 is 14 residues. The CDR3 bases are TGTGCCAGCAGCTTGGAGGGGGTCGGCGGGACCCAGTACTTC. Protein: CASSLEGVGGTQYF.

This clone was detected only once. The chain recombines TRBV7-2 with TRBJ2-3; 8 bases line up with TRBD2. This CDR3 spans 13 amino acids. Looked up from germline, CDR1 is SGHTA and CDR2 is FQGNSA. The trim removed 5 bases at V and 5 bases at J, leaving 3 bases unmatched. Here the CDR3 DNA reads TGTGCCAGCAGCCACCTAGCGGGAGATACGCAGTATTTT. As protein: CASSHLAGDTQYF.

J is TRBJ1-2 and V is TRBV5-6, with 7 nucleotides matching TRBD1. The germline V gene has CDR1 SGHDT and CDR2 YYEEEE. The trim removed 0 bases at V and 4 bases at J, leaving 6 bases unmatched. The CDR3 is made up of 15 amino acids. CDR3 residues: CASSLGQGESYGYTF. CDR3 nucleotide sequence: TGTGCCAGCAGCTTGGGTCAGGGGGAATCCTATGGCTACACCTTC.

The chain joins TRBV7-9 to TRBJ1-4; maybe TRBD1 (6 bases). Trimming took 1 base from V and 0 from J, leaving 12 bases between them. From germline, CDR1 is SEHNR and CDR2 FQNEAQ (reference sequence). This CDR3 contains 17 residues. The CDR3 reads CASSLGAQGPTNEKLFF. The CDR3 DNA is TGTGCCAGCAGCTTAGGGGCCCAGGGGCCAACTAATGAAAAACTGTTTTTT.

The table lists this clone with a count of one. The chain is built from TRBV29-1 and TRBJ2-1; 7 bases fit TRBD2. The CDR3 spans 14 residues. V was clipped by 6 bases and J by 4 bases; unmatched bases: 9. CDR1 SQVTM and CDR2 ANQGSEA come from the germline V gene. In nucleotides, the CDR3 is TGCAGCGTGGGGGAGGGAATCCCTTACAATGAGCAGTTCTTC. This encodes CSVGEGIPYNEQFF.

V and J are TRBV25-1 and TRBJ1-1, with no clear D. The CDR3 is 12 amino acids. CDR1 MGHDK and CDR2 SYGVNS come from the germline V gene. Trimming removed 7 bases from V and 0 bases from J, with 6 bases in between. The CDR3 coding sequence is TGTGCCAGCATGGAGATGAACACTGAAGCTTTCTTT. Its protein is CASMEMNTEAFF.

The genes are TRBV27 and TRBJ2-7; 8 bases match TRBD2. Germline V gene sequence: CDR1 MNHEY, CDR2 SMNVEV (reference sequence). The CDR3 consists of 14 residues. The V segment lost 5 bases and the J segment 10 bases; nucleotides outside the gene matches: 13. In DNA, the CDR3 is TGTGCCAGCAGTCCCCGAACTAGCGGCCGTAATCAGTACTTC. It translates to CASSPRTSGRNQYF.